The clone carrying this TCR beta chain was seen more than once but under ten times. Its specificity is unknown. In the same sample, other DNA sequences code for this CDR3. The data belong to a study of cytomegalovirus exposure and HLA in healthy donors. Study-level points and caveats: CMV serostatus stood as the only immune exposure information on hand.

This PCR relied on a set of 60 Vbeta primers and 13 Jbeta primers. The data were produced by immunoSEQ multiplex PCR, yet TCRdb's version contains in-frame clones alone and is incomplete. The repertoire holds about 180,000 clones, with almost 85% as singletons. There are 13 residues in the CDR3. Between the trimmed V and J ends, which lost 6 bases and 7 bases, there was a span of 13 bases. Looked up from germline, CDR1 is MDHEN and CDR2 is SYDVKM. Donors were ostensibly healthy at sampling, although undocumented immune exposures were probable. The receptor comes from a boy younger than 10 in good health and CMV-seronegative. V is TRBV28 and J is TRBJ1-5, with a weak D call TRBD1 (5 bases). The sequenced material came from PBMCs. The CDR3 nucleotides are TGTGCCAGCAGCCGGGGGTCGCGCCAGCCCCAGCATTTT. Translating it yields CASSRGSRQPQHF. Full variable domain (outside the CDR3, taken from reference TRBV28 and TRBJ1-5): DVKVTQSSRYLVKRTGEKVFLECVQDMDHENMFWYRQDPGLGLRLIYFSYDVKMKEKGDIPEGYSVSREKKERFSLILESASTNQTSMYLCASSRGSRQPQHFGDGTRLSIL.